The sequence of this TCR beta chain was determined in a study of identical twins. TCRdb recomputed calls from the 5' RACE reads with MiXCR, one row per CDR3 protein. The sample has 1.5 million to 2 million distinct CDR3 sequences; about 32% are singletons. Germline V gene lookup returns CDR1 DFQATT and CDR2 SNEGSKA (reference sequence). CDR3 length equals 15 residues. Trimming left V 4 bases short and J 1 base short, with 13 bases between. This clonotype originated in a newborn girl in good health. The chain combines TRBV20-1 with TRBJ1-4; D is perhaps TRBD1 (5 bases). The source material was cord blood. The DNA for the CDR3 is TGCAGTGCTAACTCAATGGGGCAAACTAATGAAAAACTGTTTTTT. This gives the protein CSANSMGQTNEKLFF.